This TCR beta chain was captured by sequencing in a study of Tregs in tolerant kidney transplant recipients (dated by TCRdb to between 2018 and 2020). Study-level background: The study applied TCRbeta sequencing to find donor-specific regulatory T cells before combined kidney and bone marrow transplantation and then followed those same cells after transplant. In 3 healthy controls, several methods of expanding Tregs specific for an allogeneic donor were compared by TCRbeta repertoire sequencing. What the study reported, not specific to this receptor: Because only a small number of patients were included, the study had limitations, and the results will need to be validated in larger populations as well as under other immunosuppression protocols. Expanding Tregs with activated donor B cells appeared to identify the most biologically relevant and donor-specific TCRbeta repertoire. Biological reproducibility was not directly assessed, although technical replication error appeared to be minimal.

Unstimulated Tregs (CD4+CD25+CD127-), CD4+ non-Tregs (CD4+CD25-), CD4 and CD8 cells were FACS-sorted from thawed PBMCs. Blood from healthy controls was obtained either as purchased buffy coats or from healthy volunteers. Healthy control blood was processed to PBMCs by Ficoll density gradient and cryopreserved, and patient PBMCs were collected before and after transplant. V loses 0 bases of germline sequence and J loses 7 bases, and the interval between the two ends is 10 bases. According to the germline V gene, CDR1 reads KGHSH and CDR2 reads LQKENI. Measured from the cysteine to the phenylalanine, the CDR3 is 15 residues long. Only the CDR3 DNA stays, 45 bases, in frame from base 1. Genomic DNA was extracted from sorted cells with the QIAGEN DNeasy Blood and Tissue Kit for TCRbeta CDR3 sequencing. Through immunoSEQ, high-throughput TCRbeta CDR3 sequencing was done commercially, including PCR amplification with internal controls and bias correction. Concerning the study's data processing: Unique productive TCRbeta sequences were defined by CDR3 nucleotide sequence where primers matched, and otherwise by CDR3 amino acid sequence together with Vbeta and Jbeta genes. Sorting error was corrected by removing sequences shared between sorted populations at a frequency ratio of 2:1 or less, and the remaining shared sequences were assigned to the higher population. Sequences were defined as donor-reactive when expanded at least 5-fold in CFSE-low cells versus unstimulated cells and present at a frequency of at least 0.01% in CFSE-low cells. Jensen-Shannon divergence, calculated on the top 100 TCRbeta sequences ranked by frequency, was used to quantify repertoire divergence. For any sample with multiple sequencing runs, sorting error was corrected in each run separately before the runs were pooled. TCRdb provides this immuneACCESS table in a form limited to in-frame rearrangements. Some clones are lacking; in checked studies, under half of them reflect an unresolved V gene, and why the rest are absent is not known. Clonal size and the V and J genes are those of that table, whereas D and trimming came from the DNA. This sample holds some 65,000 clones; roughly 84% were observed only once. The biggest ten clones account for about 4.6% of the sample.

In regard to this clone: Its antigen is not yet known. No quality values exist for individual bases; no much larger clone is one base distant.

The TCR comes from a human donor in good health. Source material: CD4+ T cells from blood. The rearranged segments are TRBV18 and TRBJ1-6; no D gene can be assigned with confidence. CDR3 sequence: CASSPPEGKNSPLHF. In nucleotides, the sequence is TGTGCCAGCTCACCACCGGAAGGGAAGAATTCACCCCTCCACTTT.